Listed here are 9 T cell receptor beta chains from one sample, sequenced in a study of CD4 and CD8 cells across lung adenocarcinoma regions. TCRdb called the PCR reads again in MiXCR, with one record for every CDR3 protein. The data contain about 11,000 distinct CDR3 sequences, 50% to 60% of them seen just once; the ten biggest clones take up 88%. Specimen: CD8+ T cells from the margin of a lung tumor. All receptors come from a male donor with lung adenocarcinoma. The CD4 and CD8 labels of this study may be unreliable.

The chain is built from TRBV7-9 and TRBJ2-1; D not resolved. Matching the DNA end better, TRBJ2-5 makes the J call doubtful. The germline gives CDR1 SEHNR, CDR2 FQNEAQ (reference sequence). The CDR3 is 13 residues long. Written as DNA, the CDR3 is TGTGCCAGCAGCTTTGGGGTGAAAGAGACCCAGTACTTC. Encoded protein: CASSFGVKETQYF.

V is TRBV7-2 and J is TRBJ2-1, with 12 bases aligning to TRBD2. V was pared by 1 base and J by 8 bases, with 6 bases of the junction left unmatched. Germline V gives CDR1 SGHTA, CDR2 FQGNSA. The CDR3 runs to 16 residues. DNA of the CDR3: TGTGCCAGCAGCTTAGGACTAGCGGGAGTCCAGGATGAGCAGTTCTTC. This codes for CASSLGLAGVQDEQFF. Combining the CDR3 with reference TRBV7-2 and TRBJ2-1 gives the whole variable domain GAGVSQSPSNKVTEKGKDVELRCDPISGHTALYWYRQSLGQGLEFLIYFQGNSAPDKSGLPSDRFSAERTGGSVSTLTIQRTQQEDSAVYLCASSLGLAGVQDEQFFGPGTRLTVL.

This clonotype was detected once. Germline is not matched at one junction end, which may reflect a read error. The chain carries TRBV6-1 and TRBJ2-7; 7 nucleotides line up with TRBD2. The germline V gene encodes CDR1 MNHNS and CDR2 SASEGT. The CDR3 covers 14 residues. The CDR3 DNA reads as TGTGCGGGCAGCGGGGTTTTTGGGGCAGAGACGCAGTACTTT. As protein: CAGSGVFGAETQYF.

This chain connects TRBV6-1 to TRBJ1-6; D is undetermined. The V end was cut by 5 bases, the J end by 17 bases, with 16 bases between. Germline CDR1 MNHNS, CDR2 SASEGT. The CDR3 has 12 amino acids. In DNA form, the CDR3 reads TGTGCCAGCAGTCAACCTAACACGGTTGTCCACTTT. Translation gives CASSQPNTVVHF.

This clonotype was detected many times. V gene TRBV6-1 combines with J gene TRBJ1-1; unclear D gene. This CDR3 comprises 14 residues. Per the germline V gene, CDR1 is MNHNS and CDR2 is SASEGT. The V end lost 9 bases, the J end lost 0 bases, and 14 bases lay between the germline ends. CDR3 amino acids: CASFHGMLNTEAFF. In DNA form, the CDR3 reads TGTGCCAGTTTCCACGGAATGCTGAACACTGAAGCTTTCTTT.

This sequence joins TRBV6-1 and TRBJ2-5; D uncertain. The tail of the sequence fits TRBJ2-7 better, so the J call may be wrong. CDR3 length equals 13 residues. The germline V gene encodes CDR1 MNHNS and CDR2 SASEGT. The CDR3 region has the DNA TGTGCCAGCAGTGTGGGCACAAACTACGAGCAGTACTTC. The encoded protein is CASSVGTNYEQYF.

V is TRBV7-2 and J is TRBJ2-1; 7 positions match TRBD1. The junction had 17 bases not matched to a gene; V was cut back by 5 bases and J by 10 bases. The germline V gene encodes CDR1 SGHTA and CDR2 FQGNSA. This CDR3 comprises 16 residues. The CDR3 region is CASSRPSGTASYEQFF. In nucleotides, the CDR3 is TGTGCCAGCAGCCGACCCTCCGGGACAGCATCCTACGAGCAGTTCTTC.

The gene calls are TRBV27 and TRBJ2-5; tentatively, D is TRBD1 (7 bases). Germline V gene sequence: CDR1 MNHEY, CDR2 SMNVEV (reference sequence). This CDR3 is 14 amino acids long. Deletions cut 4 bases from V and 11 bases from J, with 20 bases between. CDR3 protein: CASSSKGARREQYF. CDR3 DNA: TGTGCCAGCAGTTCCAAGGGGGCGCGACGGGAGCAGTACTTC.

This clonotype was seen only a few times. The chain carries TRBV6-5 and TRBJ2-1, with 11 bases aligning to TRBD2. CDR1 is MNHEY and CDR2 is SVGAGI in the germline V gene. J was trimmed by 5 bases and V by 2 bases; bases with no gene match: 5. The CDR3 spans 16 residues. CDR3 sequence (DNA): TGTGCCAGCAGTTACCCCGGGACTAGCGGAAACAATGAGCAGTTCTTC. It is translated as CASSYPGTSGNNEQFF.